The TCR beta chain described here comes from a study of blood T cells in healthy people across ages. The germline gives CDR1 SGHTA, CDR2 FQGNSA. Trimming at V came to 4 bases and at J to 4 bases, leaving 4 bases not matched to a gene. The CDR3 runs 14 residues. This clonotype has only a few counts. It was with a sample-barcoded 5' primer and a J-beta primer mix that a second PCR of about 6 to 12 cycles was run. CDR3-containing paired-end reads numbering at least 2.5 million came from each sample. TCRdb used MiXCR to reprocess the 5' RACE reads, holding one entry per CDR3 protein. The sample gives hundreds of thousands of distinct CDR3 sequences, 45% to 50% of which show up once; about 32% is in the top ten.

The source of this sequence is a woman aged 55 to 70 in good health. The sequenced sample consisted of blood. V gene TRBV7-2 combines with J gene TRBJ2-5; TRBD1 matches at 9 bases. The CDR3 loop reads CASSSYRGPETQYF. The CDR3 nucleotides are TGTGCCAGCAGCTCCTACAGGGGGCCAGAGACCCAGTACTTC.